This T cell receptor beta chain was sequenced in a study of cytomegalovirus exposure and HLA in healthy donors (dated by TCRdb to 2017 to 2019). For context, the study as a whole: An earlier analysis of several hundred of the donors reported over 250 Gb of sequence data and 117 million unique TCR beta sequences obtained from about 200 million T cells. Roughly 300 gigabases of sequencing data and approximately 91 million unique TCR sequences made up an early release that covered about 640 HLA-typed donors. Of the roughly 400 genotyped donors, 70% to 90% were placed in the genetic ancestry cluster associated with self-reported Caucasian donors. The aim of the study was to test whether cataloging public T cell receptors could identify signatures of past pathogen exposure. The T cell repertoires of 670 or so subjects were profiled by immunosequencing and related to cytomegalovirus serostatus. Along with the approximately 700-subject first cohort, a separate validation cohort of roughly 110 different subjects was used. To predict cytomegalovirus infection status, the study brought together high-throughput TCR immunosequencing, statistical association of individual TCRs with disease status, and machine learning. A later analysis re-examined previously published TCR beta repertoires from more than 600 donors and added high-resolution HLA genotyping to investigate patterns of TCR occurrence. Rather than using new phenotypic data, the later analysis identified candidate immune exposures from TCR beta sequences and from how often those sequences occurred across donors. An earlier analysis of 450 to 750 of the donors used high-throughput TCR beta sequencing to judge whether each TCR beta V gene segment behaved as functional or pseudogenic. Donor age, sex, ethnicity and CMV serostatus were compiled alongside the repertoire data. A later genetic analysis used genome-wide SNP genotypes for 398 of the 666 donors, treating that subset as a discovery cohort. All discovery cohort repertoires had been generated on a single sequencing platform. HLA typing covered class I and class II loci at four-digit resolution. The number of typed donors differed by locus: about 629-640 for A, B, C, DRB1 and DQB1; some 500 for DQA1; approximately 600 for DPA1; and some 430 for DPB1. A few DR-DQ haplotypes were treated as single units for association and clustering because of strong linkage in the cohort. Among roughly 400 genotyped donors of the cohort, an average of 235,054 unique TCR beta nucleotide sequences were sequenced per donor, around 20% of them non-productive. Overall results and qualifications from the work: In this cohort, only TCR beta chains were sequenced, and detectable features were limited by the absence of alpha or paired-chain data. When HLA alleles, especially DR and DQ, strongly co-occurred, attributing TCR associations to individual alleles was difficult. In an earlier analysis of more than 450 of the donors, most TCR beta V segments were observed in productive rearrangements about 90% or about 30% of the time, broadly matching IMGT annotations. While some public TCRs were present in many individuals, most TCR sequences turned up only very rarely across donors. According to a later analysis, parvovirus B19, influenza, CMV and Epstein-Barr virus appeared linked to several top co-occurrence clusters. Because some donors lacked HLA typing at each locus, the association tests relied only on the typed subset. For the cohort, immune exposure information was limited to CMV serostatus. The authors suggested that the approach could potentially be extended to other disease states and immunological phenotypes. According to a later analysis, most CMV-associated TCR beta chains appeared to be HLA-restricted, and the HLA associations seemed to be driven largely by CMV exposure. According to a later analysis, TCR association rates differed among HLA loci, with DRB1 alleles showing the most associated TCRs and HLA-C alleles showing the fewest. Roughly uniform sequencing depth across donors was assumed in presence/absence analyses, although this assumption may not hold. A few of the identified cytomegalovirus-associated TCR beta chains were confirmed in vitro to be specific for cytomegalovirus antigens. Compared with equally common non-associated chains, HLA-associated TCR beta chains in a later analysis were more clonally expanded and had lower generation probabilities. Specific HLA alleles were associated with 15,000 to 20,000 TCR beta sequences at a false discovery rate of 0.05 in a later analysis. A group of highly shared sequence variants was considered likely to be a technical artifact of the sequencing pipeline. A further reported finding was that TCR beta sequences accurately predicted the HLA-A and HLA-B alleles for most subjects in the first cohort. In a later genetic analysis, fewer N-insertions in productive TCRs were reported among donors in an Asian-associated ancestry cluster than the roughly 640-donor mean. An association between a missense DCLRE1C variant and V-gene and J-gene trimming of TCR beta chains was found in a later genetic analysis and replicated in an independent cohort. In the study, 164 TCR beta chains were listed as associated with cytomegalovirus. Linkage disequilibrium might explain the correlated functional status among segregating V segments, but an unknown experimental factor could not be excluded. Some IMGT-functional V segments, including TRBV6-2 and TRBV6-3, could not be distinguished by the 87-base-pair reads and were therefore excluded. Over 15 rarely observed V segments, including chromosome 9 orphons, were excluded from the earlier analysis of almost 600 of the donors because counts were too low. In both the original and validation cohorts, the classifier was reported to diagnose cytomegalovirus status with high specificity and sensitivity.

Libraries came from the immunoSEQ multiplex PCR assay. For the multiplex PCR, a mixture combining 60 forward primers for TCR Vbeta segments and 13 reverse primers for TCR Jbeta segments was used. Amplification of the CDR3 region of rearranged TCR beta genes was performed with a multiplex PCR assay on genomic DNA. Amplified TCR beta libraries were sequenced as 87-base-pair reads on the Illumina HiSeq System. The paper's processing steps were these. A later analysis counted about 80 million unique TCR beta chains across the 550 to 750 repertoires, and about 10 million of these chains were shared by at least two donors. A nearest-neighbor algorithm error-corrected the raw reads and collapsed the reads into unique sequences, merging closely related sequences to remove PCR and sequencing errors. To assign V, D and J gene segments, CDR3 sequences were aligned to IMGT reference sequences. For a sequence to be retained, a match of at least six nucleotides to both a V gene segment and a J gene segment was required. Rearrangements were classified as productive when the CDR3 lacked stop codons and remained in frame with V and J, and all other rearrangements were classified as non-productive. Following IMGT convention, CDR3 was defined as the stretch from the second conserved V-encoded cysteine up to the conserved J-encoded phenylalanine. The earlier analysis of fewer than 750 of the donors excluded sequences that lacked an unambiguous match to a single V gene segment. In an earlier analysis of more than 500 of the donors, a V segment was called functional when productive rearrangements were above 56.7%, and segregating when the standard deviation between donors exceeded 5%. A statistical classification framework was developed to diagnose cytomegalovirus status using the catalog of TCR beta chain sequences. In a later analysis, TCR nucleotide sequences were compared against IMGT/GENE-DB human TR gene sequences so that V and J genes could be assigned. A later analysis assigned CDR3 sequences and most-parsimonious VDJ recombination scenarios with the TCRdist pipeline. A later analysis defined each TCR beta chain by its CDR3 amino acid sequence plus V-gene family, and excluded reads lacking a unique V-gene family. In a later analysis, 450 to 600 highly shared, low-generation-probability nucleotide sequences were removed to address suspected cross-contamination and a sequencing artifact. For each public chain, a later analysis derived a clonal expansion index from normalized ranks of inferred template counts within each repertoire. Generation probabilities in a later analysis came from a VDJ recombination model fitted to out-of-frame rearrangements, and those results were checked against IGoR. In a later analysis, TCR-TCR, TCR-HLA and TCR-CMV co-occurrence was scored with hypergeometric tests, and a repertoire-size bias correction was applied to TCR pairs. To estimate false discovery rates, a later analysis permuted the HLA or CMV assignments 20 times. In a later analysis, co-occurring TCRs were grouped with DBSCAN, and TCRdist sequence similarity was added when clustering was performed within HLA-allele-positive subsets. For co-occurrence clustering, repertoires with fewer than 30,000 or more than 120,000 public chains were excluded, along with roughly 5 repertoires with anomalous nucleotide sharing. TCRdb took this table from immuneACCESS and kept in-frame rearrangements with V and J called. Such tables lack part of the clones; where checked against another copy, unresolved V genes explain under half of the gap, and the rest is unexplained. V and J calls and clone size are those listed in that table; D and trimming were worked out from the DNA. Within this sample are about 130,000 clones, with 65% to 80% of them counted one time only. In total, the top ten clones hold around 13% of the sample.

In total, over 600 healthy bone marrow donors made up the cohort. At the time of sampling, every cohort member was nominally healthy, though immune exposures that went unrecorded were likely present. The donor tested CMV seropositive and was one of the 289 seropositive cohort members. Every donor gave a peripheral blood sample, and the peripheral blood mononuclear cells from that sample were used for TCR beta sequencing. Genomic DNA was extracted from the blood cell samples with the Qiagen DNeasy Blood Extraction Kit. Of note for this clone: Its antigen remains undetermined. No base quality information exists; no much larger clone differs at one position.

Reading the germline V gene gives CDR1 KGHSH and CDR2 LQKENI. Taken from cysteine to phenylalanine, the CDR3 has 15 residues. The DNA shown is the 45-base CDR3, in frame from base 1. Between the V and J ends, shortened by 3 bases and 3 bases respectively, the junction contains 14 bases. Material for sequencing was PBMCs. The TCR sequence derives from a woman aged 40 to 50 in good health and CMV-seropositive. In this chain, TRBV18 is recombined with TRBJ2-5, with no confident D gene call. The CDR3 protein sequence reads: CASSPKVIAKETQYF. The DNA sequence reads TGTGCCAGCTCACCGAAAGTGATTGCGAAAGAGACCCAGTACTTC.